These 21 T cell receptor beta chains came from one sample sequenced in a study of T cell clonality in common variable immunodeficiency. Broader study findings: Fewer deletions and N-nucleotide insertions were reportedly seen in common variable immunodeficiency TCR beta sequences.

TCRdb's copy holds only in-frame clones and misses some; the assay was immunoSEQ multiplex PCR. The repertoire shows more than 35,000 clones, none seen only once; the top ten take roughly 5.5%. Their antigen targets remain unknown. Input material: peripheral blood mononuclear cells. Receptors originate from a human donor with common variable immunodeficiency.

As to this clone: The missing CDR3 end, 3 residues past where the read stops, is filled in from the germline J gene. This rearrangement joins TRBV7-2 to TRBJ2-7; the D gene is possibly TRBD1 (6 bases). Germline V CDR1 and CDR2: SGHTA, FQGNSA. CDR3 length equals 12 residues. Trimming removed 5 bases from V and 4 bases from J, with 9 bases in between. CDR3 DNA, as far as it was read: TGTGCCAGCAGCCGCAGGGGTTACGAG. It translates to CASSRRGYE. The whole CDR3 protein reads CASSRRGYEQYF.

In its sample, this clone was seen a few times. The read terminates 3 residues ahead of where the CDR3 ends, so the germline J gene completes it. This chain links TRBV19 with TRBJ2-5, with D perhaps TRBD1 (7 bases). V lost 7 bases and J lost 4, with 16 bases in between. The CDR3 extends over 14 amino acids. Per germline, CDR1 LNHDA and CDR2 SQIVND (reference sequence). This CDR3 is CASMEGARLETQYF. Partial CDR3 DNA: TGTGCCAGTATGGAGGGGGCGAGGTTAGAGACC. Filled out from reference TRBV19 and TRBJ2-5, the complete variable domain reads DGGITQSPKYLFRKEGQNVTLSCEQNLNHDAMYWYRQDPGQGLRLIYYSQIVNDFQKGDIAEGYSVSREKKESFPLTVTSAQKNPTAFYLCASMEGARLETQYFGPGTRLLVL.

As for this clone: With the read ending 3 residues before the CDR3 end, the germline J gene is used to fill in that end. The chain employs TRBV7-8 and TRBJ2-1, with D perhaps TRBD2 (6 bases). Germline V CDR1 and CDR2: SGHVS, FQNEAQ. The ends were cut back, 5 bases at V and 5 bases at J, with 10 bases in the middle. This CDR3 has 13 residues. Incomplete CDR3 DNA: TGTGCCAGCAGCCCGGGAGCGGACAATGAG. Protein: CASSPGADNE. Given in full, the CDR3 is CASSPGADNEQFF.

Partial CDR3 DNA: TGTGCCAGCAGCCGAAAGGCAGGGAGGGAGACC. Its translation is CASSRKAGRET. The full CDR3 reads CASSRKAGRETQYF. The chain carries TRBV7-9 and TRBJ2-5, with D possibly TRBD2 on 6 matching bases. The sequence runs out 3 residues before the end of the CDR3; the remainder is reconstructed from the germline J gene. V dropped 5 bases and J dropped 5 bases, with 15 bases sitting between them. This CDR3 contains 14 residues. Germline lookup yields CDR1 SEHNR and CDR2 FQNEAQ (reference sequence).

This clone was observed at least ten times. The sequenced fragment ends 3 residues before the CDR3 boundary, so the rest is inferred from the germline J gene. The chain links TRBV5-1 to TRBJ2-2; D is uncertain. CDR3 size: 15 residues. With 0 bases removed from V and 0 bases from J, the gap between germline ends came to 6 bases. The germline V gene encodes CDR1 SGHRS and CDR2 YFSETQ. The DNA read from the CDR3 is TGCGCCAGCAGCTTGGACATAACGAACACCGGGGAG. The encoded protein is CASSLDITNTGE. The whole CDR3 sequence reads CASSLDITNTGELFF.

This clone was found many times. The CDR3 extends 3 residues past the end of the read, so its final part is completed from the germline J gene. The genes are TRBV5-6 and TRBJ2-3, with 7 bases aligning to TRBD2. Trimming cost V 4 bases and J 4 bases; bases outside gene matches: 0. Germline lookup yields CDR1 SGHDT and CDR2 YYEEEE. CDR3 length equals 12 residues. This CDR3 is CASSRGADTQYF. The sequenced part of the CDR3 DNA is TGTGCCAGCAGCCGGGGGGCAGATACG.

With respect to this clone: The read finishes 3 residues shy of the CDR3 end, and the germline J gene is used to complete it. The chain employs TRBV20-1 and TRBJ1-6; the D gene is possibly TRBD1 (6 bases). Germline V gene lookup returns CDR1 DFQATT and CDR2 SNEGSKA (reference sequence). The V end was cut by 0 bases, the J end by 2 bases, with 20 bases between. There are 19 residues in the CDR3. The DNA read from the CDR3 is TGCAGTGCTAGAGATCTCCTCATGGGGAGGGGGACCTATAATTCACCC. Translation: CSARDLLMGRGTYNSP. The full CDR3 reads CSARDLLMGRGTYNSPLHF.

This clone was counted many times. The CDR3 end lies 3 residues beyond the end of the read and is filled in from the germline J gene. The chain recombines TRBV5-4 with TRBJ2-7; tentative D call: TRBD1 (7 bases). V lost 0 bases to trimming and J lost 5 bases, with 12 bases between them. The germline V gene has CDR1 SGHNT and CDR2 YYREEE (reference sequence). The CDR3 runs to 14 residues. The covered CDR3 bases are TGTGCCAGCAGCTTGGCCGGAGGGGGCAACGAG. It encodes CASSLAGGGNE. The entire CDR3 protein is CASSLAGGGNEQYF.

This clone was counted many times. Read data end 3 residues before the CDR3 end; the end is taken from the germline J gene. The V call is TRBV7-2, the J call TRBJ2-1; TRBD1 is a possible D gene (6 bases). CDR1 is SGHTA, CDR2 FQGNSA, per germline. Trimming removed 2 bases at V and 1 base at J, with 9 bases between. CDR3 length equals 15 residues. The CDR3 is CASSLRQESYNEQFF. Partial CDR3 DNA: TGTGCCAGCAGCTTAAGACAGGAGTCCTACAATGAG.

Incomplete CDR3 DNA: TGTGCCAGCAGGGCCTCACGGGGGGGGCTTGTAGAGACC. Translated, it gives CASRASRGGLVET. The CDR3 in its entirety is CASRASRGGLVETQYF. This chain links TRBV2 with TRBJ2-5, with TRBD2 matching over 8 bases. The read ends 3 residues before the CDR3 terminus; that terminus is restored from the germline J gene. The ends lost 6 bases at V and 4 bases at J; junction bases unmatched: 13. The germline CDR1 and CDR2 sequences are SNHLY and FYNNEI. The CDR3 is made up of 16 amino acids.

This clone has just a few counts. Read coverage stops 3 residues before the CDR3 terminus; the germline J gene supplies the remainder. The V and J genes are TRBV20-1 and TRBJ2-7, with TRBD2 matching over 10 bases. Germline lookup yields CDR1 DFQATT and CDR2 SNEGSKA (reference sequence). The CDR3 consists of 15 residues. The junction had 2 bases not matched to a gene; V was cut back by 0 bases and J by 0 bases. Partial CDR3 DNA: TGCAGTGCTAGAGATAGCGGGGGGAGCTCCTACGAG. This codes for CSARDSGGSSYE. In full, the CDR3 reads CSARDSGGSSYEQYF.

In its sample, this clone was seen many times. The sequenced CDR3 bases are TGTGCCAGCAGTGAACCCGGGCGGGGGAGCACCGGGGAG. As protein: CASSEPGRGSTGE. The CDR3 in full is CASSEPGRGSTGELFF. The chain carries TRBV2 and TRBJ2-2; the match to TRBD2 covers 7 bases. The read falls 3 residues short of the CDR3 end, and the missing part is taken from the germline J gene. The germline CDR1 and CDR2 sequences are SNHLY and FYNNEI. The CDR3 extends over 16 amino acids. The V and J ends lost 2 bases and 4 bases, in that order; junction bases with no gene match: 7.

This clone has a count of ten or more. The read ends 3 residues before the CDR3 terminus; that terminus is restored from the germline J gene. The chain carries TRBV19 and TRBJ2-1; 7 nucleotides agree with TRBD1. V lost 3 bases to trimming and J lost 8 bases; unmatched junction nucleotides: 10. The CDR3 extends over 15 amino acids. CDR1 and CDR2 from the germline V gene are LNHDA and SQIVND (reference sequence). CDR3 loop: CASSIVNRGIDEQFF. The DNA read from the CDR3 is TGTGCCAGTAGTATCGTAAACAGGGGTATCGATGAG.

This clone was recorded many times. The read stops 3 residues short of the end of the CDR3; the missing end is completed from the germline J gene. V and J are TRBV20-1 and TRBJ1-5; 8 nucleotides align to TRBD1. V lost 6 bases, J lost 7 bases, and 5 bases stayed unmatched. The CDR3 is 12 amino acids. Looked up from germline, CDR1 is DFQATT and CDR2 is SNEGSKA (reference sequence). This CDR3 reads CSARTGNQPQHF. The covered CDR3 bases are TGCAGTGCCAGGACAGGGAACCAGCCC.

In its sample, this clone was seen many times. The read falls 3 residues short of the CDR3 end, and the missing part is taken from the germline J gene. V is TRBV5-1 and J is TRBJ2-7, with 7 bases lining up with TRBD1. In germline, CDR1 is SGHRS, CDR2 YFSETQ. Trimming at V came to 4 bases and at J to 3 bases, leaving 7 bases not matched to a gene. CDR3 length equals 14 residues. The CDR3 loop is CASSLWDRLYEQYF. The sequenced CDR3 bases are TGCGCCAGCAGCCTTTGGGACAGACTCTACGAG.

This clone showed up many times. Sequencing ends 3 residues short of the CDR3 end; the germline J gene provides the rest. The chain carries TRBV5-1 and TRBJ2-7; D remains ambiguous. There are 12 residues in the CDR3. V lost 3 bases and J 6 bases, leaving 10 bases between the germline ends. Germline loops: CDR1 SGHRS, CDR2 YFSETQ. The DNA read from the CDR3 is TGCGCCAGCAGCTCTTCAGGTCCCGAG. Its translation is CASSSSGPE. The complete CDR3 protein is CASSSSGPEQYF.

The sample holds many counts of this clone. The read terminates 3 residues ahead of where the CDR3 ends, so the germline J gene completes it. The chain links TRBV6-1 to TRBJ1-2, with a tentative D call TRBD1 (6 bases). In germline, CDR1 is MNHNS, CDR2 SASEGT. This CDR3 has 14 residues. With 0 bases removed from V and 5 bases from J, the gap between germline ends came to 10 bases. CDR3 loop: CASSEAGGWYGYTF. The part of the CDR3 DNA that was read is TGTGCCAGCAGTGAAGCAGGGGGTTGGTATGGC.

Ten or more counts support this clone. The sequenced CDR3 bases are TGTGCCAGCAGCTTAAGGACAGGGGACAATGAG. This codes for CASSLRTGDNE. The CDR3, in full, reads CASSLRTGDNEQFF. The V gene is TRBV7-8, the J gene TRBJ2-1, with 9 bases that match TRBD1. The read finishes 3 residues shy of the CDR3 end, and the germline J gene is used to complete it. This CDR3 is built from 14 residues. Trimming cost V 2 bases and J 5 bases; bases outside gene matches: 1. The germline V gene has CDR1 SGHVS and CDR2 FQNEAQ. The full variable domain, its missing parts supplied by reference TRBV7-8 and TRBJ2-1, is GAGVSQSPRYKVAKRGQDVALRCDPISGHVSLFWYQQALGQGPEFLTYFQNEAQLDKSGLPSDRFFAERPEGSVSTLKIQRTQQEDSAVYLCASSLRTGDNEQFFGPGTRLTVL.

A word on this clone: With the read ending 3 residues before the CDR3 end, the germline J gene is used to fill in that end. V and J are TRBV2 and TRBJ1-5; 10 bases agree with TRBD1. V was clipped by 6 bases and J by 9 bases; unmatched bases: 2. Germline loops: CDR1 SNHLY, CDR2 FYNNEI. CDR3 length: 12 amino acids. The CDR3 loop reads CASRGDRGPQHF. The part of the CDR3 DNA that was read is TGTGCCAGCAGGGGGGACAGGGGGCCC.

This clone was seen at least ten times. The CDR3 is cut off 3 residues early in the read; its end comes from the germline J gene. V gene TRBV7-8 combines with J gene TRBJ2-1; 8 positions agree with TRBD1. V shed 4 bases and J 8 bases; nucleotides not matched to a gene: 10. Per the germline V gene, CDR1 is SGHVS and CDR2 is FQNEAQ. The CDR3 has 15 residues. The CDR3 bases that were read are TGTGCCAGCAGCTGGGACAGGACCAAGGGCGATGAG. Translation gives CASSWDRTKGDE. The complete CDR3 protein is CASSWDRTKGDEQFF.

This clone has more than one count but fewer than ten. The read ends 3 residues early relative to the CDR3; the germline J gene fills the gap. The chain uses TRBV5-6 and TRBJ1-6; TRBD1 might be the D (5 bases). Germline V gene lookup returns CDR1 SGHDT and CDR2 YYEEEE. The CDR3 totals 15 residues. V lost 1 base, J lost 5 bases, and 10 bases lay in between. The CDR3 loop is CASSLWGVHNSPLHF. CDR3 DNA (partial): TGTGCCAGCAGCTTGTGGGGGGTTCATAATTCACCC.